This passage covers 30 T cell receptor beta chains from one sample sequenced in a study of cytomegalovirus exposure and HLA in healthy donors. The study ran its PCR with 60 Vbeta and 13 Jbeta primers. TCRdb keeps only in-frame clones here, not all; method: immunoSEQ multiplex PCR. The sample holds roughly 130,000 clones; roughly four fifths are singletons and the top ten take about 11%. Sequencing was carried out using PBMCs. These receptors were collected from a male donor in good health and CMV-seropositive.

The CDR3 loop is CASTSPWGGQGNQPQHF. CDR3 DNA: TGCGCCAGCACCTCCCCGTGGGGGGGGCAAGGCAATCAGCCCCAGCATTTT. The chain recombines TRBV10-1 with TRBJ1-5; D possibly corresponds to TRBD1 (6 bases). This CDR3 has 17 residues. Germline lookup yields CDR1 WNHNN and CDR2 SYGVQD (reference sequence). The germline V and J ends were trimmed by 7 bases and 2 bases, with 21 bases remaining between them.

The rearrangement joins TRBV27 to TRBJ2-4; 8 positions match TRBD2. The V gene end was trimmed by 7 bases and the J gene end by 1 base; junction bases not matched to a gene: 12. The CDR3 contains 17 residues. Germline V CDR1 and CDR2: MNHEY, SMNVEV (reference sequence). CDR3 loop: CASIPPAGGEAKNIQYF. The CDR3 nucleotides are TGTGCCAGCATTCCGCCCGCGGGAGGCGAGGCCAAAAACATTCAGTACTTC.

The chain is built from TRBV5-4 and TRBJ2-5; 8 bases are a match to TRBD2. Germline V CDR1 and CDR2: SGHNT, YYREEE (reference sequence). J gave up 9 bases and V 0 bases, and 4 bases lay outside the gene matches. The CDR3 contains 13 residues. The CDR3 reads CASSLAGGQSQYF. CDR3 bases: TGTGCCAGCAGCTTGGCGGGGGGGCAGTCCCAGTACTTC.

CDR3 sequence (DNA): TGTGCCAGTAGTCCTCGAGTGTCTGAAGCTTTCTTT. This codes for CASSPRVSEAFF. The chain recombines TRBV19 with TRBJ1-1, with unresolved D. This CDR3 contains 12 residues. V was clipped by 5 bases and J by 6 bases, with 10 bases between them. CDR1 LNHDA and CDR2 SQIVND come from the germline V gene (reference sequence).

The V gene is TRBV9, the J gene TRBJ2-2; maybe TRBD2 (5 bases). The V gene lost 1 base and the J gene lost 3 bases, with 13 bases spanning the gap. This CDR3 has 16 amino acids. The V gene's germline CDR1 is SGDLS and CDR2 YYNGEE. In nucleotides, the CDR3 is TGTGCCAGCAGCGTAAGCGGAAGACGGGACACCGGGGAGCTGTTTTTT. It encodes CASSVSGRRDTGELFF.

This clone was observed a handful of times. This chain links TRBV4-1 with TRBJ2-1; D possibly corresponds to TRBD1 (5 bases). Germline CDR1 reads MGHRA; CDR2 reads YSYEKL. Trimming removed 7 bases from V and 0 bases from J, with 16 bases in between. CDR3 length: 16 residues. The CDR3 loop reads CASTPWGESSYNEQFF. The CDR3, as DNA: TGCGCCAGCACTCCTTGGGGCGAAAGCTCCTACAATGAGCAGTTCTTC.

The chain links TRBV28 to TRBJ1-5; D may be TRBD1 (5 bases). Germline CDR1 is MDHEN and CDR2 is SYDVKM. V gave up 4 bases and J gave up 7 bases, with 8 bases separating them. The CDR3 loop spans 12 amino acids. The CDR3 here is CASSWGGQPQHF. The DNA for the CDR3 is TGTGCCAGCAGTTGGGGGGGACAGCCCCAGCATTTT.

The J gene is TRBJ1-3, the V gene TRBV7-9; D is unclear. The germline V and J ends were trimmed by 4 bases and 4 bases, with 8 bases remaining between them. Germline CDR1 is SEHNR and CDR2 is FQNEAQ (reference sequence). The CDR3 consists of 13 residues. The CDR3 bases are TGTGCCAGCAGCTCCCCGGTGGGAAACACCATATATTTT. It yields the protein CASSSPVGNTIYF. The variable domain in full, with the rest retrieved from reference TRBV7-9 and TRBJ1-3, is DTGVSQNPRHKITKRGQNVTFRCDPISEHNRLYWYRQTLGQGPEFLTYFQNEAQLEKSRLLSDRFSAERPKGSFSTLEIQRTEQGDSAMYLCASSSPVGNTIYFGEGSWLTVV.

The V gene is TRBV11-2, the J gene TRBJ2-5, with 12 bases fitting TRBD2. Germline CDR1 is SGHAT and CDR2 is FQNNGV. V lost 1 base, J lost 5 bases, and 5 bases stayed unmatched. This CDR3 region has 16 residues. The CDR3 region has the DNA TGTGCCAGCAGCTTAGTCGCTAGCGGGAGGGGCGAGACCCAGTACTTC. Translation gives CASSLVASGRGETQYF. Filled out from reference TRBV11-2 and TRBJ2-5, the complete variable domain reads EAGVAQSPRYKIIEKRQSVAFWCNPISGHATLYWYQQILGQGPKLLIQFQNNGVVDDSQLPKDRFSAERLKGVDSTLKIQPAKLEDSAVYLCASSLVASGRGETQYFGPGTRLLVL.

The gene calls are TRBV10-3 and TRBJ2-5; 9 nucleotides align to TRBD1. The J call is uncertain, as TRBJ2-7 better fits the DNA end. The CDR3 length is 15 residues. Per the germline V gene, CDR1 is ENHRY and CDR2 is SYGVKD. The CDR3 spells CAISESGTGSDEQYF. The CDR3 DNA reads TGTGCCATCAGTGAGTCGGGGACAGGGTCGGACGAGCAGTACTTC.

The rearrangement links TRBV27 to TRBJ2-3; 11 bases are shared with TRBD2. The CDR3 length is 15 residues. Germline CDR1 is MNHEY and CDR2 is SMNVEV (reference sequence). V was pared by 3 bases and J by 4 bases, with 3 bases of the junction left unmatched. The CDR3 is CASSFGTSGADTQYF. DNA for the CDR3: TGTGCCAGCAGTTTCGGGACTAGCGGAGCAGATACGCAGTATTTT.

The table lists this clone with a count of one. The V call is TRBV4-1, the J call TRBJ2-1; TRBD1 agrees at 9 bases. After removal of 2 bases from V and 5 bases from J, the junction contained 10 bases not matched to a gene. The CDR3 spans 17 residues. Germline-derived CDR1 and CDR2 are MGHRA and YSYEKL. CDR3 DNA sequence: TGCGCCAGCAGCCAATGGGGACAGGGTAGGTTGGACAATGAGCAGTTCTTC. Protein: CASSQWGQGRLDNEQFF.

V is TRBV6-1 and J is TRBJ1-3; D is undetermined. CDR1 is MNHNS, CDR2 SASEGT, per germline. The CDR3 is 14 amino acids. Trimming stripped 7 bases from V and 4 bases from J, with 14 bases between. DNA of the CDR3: TGTGCCAGCAACGGGGTAGGGAGGGGAAACACCATATATTTT. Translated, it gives CASNGVGRGNTIYF.

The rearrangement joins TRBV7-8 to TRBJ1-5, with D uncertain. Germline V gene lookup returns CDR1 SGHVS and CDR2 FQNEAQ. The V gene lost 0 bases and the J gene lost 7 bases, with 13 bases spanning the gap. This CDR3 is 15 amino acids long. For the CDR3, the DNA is TGTGCCAGCAGCTTAGCGTCGGGGAGTGGGCAGCCCCAGCATTTT. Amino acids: CASSLASGSGQPQHF.

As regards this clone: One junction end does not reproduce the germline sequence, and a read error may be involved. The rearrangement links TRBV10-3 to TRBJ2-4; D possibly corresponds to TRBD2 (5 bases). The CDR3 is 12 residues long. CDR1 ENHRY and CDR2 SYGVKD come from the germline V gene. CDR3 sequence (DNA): TGTGCCATCAGTGAAGGGAGTAACAGTCAGTACTTC. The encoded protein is CAISEGSNSQYF.

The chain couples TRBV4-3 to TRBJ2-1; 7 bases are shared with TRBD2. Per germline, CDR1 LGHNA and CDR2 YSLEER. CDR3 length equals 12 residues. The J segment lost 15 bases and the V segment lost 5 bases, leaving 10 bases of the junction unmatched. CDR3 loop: CASSLSGGRRFF. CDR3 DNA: TGCGCCAGCAGCTTATCGGGCGGGAGACGGTTCTTC.

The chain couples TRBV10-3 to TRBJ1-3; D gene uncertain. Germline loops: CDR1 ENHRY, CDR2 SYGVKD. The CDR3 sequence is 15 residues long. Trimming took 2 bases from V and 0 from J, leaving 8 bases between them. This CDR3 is CAISEVGISGNTIYF. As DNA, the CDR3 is TGTGCCATCAGTGAGGTCGGGATCTCTGGAAACACCATATATTTT.

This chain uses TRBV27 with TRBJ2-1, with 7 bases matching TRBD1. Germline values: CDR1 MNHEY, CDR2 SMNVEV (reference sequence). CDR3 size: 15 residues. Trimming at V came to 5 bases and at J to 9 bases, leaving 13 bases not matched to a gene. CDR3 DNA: TGTGCCAGCAGTGTAGATTCCAGGGGGAAGGGTGAGCAGTTCTTC. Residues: CASSVDSRGKGEQFF.

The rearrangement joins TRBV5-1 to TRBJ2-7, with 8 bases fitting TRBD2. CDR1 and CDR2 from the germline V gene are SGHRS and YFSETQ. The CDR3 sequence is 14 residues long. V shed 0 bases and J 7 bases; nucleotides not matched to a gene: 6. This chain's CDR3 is CASSLGTSYMEQYF. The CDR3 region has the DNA TGCGCCAGCAGCTTGGGGACTAGCTACATGGAGCAGTACTTC.

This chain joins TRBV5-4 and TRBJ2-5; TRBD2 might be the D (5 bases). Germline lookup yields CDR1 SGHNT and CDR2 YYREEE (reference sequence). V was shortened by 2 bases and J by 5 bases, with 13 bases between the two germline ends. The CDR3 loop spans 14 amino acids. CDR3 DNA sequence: TGTGCCAGCAGCTTACCTAGCCGTGGGGAGACCCAGTACTTC. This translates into CASSLPSRGETQYF. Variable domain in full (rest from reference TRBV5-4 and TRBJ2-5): ETGVTQSPTHLIKTRGQQVTLRCSSQSGHNTVSWYQQALGQGPQFIFQYYREEENGRGNFPPRFSGLQFPNYSSELNVNALELDDSALYLCASSLPSRGETQYFGPGTRLLVL.

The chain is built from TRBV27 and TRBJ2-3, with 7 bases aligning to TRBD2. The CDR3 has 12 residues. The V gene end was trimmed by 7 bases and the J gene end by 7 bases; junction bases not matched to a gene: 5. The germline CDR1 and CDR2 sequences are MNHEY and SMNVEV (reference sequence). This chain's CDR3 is CASTRTRHTQYF. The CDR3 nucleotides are TGTGCCAGCACGAGGACTAGGCATACGCAGTATTTT.

CDR3 residues: CASSLALSGAYEQYF. DNA of the CDR3: TGTGCCAGCAGCTTAGCGCTGAGCGGGGCCTACGAGCAGTACTTC. The gene calls are TRBV7-9 and TRBJ2-7; 7 bases line up with TRBD2. CDR1 is SEHNR and CDR2 is FQNEAQ in the germline V gene (reference sequence). V shed 0 bases and J 2 bases; nucleotides not matched to a gene: 4. The CDR3 is 15 amino acids.

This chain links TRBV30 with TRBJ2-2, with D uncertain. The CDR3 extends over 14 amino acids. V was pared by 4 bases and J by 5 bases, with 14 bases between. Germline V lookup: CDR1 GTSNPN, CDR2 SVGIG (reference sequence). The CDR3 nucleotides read TGTGCCTGGATGGCGCTAGGTGGTACCGGGGAGCTGTTTTTT. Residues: CAWMALGGTGELFF.

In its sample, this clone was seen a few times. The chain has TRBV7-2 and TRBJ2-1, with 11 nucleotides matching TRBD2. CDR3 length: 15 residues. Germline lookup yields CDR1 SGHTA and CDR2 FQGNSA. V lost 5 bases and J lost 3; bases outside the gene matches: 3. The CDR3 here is CASSLGTSGYNEQFF. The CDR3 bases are TGTGCCAGCAGCCTCGGGACTAGCGGCTACAATGAGCAGTTCTTC.

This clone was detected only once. CDR3 coding DNA: TGTGCCAGCAGTCCCCTAGCGGGAGAGTACTACGAGCAGTACTTC. This gives the protein CASSPLAGEYYEQYF. The rearrangement uses TRBV28 and TRBJ2-7; TRBD2 matches 10 bases. There are 15 residues in the CDR3. V dropped 5 bases and J dropped 3; count of bases not matched to a gene: 7. Germline V lookup: CDR1 MDHEN, CDR2 SYDVKM.

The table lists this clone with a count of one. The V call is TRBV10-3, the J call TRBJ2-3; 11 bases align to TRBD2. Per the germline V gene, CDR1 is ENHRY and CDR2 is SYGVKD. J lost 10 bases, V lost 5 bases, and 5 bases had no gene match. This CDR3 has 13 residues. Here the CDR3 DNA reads TGTGCCATCAGTACTAGCGGGAGCTTGTCGCAGTATTTT. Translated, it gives CAISTSGSLSQYF.

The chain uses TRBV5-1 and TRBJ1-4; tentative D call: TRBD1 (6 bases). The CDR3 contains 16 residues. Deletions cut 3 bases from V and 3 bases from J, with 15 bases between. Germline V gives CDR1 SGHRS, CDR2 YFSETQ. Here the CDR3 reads CASSSLQGQANEKLFF. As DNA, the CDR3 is TGCGCCAGCAGCTCCCTCCAGGGGCAGGCTAATGAAAAACTGTTTTTT.

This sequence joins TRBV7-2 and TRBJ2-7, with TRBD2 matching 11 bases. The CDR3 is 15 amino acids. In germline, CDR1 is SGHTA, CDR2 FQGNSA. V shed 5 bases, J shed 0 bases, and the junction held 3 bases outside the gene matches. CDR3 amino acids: CASSLTSGISYEQYF. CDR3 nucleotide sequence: TGTGCCAGCAGCCTGACTAGCGGGATCTCCTACGAGCAGTACTTC.

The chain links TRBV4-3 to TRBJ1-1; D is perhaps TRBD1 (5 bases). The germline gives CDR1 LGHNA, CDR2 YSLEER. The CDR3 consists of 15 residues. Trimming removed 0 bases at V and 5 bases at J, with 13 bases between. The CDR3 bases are TGCGCCAGCAGCCAAGAGCCCAGGGCGACGACTGAAGCTTTCTTT. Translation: CASSQEPRATTEAFF.

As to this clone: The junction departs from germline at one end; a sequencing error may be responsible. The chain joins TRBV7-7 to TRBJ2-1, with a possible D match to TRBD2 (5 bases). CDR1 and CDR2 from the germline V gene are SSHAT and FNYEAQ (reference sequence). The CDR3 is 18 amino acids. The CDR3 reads CASSPSRLLGGLHNEQFF. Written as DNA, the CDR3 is TGTGCTAGCAGCCCGTCCCGTCTACTAGGCGGTTTACACAATGAGCAGTTCTTC.